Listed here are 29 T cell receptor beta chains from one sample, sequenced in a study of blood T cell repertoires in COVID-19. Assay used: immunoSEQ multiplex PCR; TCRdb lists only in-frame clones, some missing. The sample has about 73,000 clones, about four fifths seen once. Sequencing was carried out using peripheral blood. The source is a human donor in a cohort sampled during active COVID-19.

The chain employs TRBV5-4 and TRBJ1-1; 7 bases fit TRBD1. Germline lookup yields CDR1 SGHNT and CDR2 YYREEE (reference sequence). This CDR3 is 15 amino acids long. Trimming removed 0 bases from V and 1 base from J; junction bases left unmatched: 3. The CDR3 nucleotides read TGTGCCAGCAGCTTGGAGGGGGCCAAGAACACTGAAGCTTTCTTT. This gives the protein CASSLEGAKNTEAFF.

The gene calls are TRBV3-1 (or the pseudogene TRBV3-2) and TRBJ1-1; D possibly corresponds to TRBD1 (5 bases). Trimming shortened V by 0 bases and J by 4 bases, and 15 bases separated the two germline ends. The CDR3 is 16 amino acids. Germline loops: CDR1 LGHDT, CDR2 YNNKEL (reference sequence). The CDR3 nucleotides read TGTGCCAGCAGCCAAGAAGGGGCAGGCTTCGCCACTGAAGCTTTCTTT. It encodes CASSQEGAGFATEAFF.

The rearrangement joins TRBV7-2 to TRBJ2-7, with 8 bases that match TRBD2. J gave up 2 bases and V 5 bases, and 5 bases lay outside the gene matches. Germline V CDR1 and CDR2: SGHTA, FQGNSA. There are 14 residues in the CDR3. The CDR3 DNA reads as TGTGCCAGCAGCCCGGGGGGGTGGCCCTACGAGCAGTACTTC. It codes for CASSPGGWPYEQYF.

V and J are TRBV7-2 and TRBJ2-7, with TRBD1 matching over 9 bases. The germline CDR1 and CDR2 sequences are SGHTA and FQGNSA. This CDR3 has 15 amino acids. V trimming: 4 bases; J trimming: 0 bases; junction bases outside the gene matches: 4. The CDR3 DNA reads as TGTGCCAGCAGCTCGGGACAGGGCTTCTCCTACGAGCAGTACTTC. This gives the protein CASSSGQGFSYEQYF.

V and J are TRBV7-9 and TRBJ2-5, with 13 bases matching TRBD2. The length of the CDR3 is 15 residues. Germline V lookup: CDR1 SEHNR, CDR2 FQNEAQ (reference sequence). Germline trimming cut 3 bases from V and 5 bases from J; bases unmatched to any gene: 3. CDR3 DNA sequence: TGTGCCAGCAGCTTGGGACTAGCGGGGCCCGAGACCCAGTACTTC. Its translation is CASSLGLAGPETQYF.

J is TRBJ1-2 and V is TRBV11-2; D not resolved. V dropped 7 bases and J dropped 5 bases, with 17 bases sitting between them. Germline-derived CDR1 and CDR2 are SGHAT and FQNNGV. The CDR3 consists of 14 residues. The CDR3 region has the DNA TGTGCCAGCACCGTTCTTCGGGTCGGGTATGGCTACACCTTC. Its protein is CASTVLRVGYGYTF.

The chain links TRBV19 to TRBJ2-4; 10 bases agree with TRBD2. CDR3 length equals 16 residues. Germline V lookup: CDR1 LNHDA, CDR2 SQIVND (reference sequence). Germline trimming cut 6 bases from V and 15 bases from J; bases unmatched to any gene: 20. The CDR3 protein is CASSPLGSSGGFPPYF. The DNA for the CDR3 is TGTGCCAGTAGCCCCCTGGGGAGTAGCGGGGGGTTCCCCCCGTACTTC.

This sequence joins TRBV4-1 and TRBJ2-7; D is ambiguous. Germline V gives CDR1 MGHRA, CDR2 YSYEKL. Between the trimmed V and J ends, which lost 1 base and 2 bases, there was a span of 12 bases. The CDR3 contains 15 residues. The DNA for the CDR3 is TGCGCCAGCAGCCAAGGTCCAAGCTACCCCTACGAGCAGTACTTC. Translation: CASSQGPSYPYEQYF.

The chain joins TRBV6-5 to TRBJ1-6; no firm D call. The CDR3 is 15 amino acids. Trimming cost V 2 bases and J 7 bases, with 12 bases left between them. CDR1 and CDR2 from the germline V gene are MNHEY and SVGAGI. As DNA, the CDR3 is TGTGCCAGCAGTTACCGGGGTTTTGGGAATTCACCCCTCCACTTT. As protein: CASSYRGFGNSPLHF.

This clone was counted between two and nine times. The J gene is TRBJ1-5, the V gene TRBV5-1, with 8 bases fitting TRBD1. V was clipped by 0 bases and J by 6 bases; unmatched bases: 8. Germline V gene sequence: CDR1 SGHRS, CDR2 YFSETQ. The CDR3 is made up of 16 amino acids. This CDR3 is CASSLGDTGGSQPQHF. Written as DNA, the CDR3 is TGCGCCAGCAGCTTGGGGGACACAGGGGGAAGTCAGCCCCAGCATTTT.

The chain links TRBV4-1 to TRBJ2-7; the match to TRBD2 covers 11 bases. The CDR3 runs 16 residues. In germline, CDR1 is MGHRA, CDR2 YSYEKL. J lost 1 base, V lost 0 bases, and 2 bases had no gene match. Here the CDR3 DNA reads TGCGCCAGCAGCCAAGACACTAGCGGGGGTTCCTACGAGCAGTACTTC. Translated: CASSQDTSGGSYEQYF.

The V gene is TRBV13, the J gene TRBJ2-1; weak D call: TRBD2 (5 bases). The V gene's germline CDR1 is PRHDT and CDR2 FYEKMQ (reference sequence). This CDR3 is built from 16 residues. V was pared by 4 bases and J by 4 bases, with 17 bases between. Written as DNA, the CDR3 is TGTGCCAGCAGCTCCCGGGCGGGCGTGATGTACAATGAGCAGTTCTTC. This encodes CASSSRAGVMYNEQFF.

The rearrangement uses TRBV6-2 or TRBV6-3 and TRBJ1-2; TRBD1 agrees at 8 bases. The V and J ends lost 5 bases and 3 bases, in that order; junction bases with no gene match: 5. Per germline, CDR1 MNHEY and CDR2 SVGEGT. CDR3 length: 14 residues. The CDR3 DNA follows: TGTGCCAGCAGTCCCCAGGGGGCAGACTATGGCTACACCTTC. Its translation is CASSPQGADYGYTF.

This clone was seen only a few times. Here the CDR3 reads CAIRDRALGSGNTIYF. CDR3 nucleotide sequence: TGTGCCATCAGGGACAGGGCTTTGGGCTCTGGAAACACCATATATTTT. The rearrangement links TRBV10-3 to TRBJ1-3; 8 bases agree with TRBD1. With 6 bases clipped from V and 0 bases from J, the junction kept 7 bases outside the gene matches. The CDR3 is 16 amino acids. From germline, CDR1 is ENHRY and CDR2 SYGVKD.

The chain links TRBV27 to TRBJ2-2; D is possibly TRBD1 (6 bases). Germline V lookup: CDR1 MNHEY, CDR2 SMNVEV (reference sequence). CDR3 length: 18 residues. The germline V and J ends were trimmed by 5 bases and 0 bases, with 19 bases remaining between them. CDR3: CASSPRPGAASNTGELFF. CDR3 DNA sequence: TGTGCCAGCAGTCCCAGGCCAGGGGCCGCTTCGAACACCGGGGAGCTGTTTTTT.

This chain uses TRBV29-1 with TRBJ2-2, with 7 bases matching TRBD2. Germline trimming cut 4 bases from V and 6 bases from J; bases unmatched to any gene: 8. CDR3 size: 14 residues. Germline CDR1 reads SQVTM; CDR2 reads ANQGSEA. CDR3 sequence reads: CSVGWDYPAGELFF. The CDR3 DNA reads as TGCAGCGTTGGGTGGGACTACCCCGCCGGGGAGCTGTTTTTT.

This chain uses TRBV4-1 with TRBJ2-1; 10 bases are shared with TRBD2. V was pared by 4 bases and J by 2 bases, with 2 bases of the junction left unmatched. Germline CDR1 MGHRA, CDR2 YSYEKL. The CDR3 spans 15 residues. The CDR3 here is CASSPGTSAYNEQFF. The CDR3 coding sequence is TGCGCCAGCAGCCCCGGGACTAGCGCCTACAATGAGCAGTTCTTC.

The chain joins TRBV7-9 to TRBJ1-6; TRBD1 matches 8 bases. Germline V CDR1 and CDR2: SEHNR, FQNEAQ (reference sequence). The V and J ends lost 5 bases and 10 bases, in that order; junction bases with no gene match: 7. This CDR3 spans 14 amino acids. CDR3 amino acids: CASSGQGERSPLHF. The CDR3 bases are TGTGCCAGCAGCGGACAGGGAGAAAGGTCACCCCTCCACTTT.

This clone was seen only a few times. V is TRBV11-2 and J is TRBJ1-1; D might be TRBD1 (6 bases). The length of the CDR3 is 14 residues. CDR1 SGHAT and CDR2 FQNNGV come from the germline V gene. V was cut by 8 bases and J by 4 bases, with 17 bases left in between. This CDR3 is CASSLGQGSTEAFF. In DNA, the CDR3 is TGTGCCAGCTCCTTAGGGCAGGGGAGCACTGAAGCTTTCTTT.

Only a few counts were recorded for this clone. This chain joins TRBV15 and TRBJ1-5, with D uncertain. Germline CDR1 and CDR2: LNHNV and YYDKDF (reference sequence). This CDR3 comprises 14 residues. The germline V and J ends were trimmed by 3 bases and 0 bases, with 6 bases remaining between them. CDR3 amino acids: CATSRRPSNQPQHF. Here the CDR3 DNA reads TGTGCCACCAGCAGGCGGCCTAGCAATCAGCCCCAGCATTTT.

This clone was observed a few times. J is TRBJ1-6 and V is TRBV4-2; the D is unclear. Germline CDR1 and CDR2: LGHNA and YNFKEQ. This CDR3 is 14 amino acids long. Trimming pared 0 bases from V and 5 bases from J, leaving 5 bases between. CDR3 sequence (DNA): TGTGCCAGCAGCCAAGAACAGCATAATTCACCCCTCCACTTT. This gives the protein CASSQEQHNSPLHF.

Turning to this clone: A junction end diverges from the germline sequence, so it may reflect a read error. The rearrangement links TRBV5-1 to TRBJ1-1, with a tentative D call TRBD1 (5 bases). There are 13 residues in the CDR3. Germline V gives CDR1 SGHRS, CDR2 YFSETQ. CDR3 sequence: CASSAGHPGGVIF. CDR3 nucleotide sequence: TGCGCCAGCAGCGCCGGACACCCCGGTGGAGTGATCTTT. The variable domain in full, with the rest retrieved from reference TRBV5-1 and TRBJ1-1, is KAGVTQTPRYLIKTRGQQVTLSCSPISGHRSVSWYQQTPGQGLQFLFEYFSETQRNKGNFPGRFSGRQFSNSRSEMNVSTLELGDSALYLCASSAGHPGGVIFGQGTRLTVV.

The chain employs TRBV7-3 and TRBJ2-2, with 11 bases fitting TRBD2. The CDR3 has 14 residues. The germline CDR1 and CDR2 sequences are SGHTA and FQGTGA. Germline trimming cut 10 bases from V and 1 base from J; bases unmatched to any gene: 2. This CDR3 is CATGTSGNTGELFF. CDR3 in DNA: TGTGCCACCGGGACTAGCGGGAACACCGGGGAGCTGTTTTTT.

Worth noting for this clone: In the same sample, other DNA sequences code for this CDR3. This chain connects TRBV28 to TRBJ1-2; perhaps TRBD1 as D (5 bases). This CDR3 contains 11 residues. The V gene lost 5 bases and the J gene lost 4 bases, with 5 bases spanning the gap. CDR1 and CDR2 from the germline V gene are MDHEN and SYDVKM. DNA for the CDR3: TGTGCCAGCAGTAGGGGCTATGGCTACACCTTC. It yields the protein CASSRGYGYTF.

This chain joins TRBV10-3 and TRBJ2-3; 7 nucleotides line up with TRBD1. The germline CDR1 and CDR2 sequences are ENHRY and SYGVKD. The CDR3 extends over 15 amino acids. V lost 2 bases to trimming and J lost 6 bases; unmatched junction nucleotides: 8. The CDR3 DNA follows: TGTGCCATCAGTGAGGTAGGACAGGTTGGGGATACGCAGTATTTT. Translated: CAISEVGQVGDTQYF.

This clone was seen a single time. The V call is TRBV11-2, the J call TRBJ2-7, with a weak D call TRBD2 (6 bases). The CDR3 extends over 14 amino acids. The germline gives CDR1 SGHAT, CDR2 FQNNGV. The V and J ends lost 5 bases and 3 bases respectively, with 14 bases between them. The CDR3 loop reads CASSLGGGFYEQYF. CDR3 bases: TGTGCCAGCAGCCTGGGCGGAGGGTTCTACGAGCAGTACTTC.

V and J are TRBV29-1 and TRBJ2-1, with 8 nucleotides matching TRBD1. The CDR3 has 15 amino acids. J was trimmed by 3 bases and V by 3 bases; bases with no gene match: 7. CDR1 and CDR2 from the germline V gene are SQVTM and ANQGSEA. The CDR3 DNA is TGCAGCGTTGAGGGGAGACAGGGGCACTACAATGAGCAGTTCTTC. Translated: CSVEGRQGHYNEQFF.

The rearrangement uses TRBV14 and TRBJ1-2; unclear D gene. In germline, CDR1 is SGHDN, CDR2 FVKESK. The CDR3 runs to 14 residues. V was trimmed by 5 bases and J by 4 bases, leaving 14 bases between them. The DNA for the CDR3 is TGTGCCAGCAGCTGGACGGGAGGTTCCTATGGCTACACCTTC. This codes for CASSWTGGSYGYTF.

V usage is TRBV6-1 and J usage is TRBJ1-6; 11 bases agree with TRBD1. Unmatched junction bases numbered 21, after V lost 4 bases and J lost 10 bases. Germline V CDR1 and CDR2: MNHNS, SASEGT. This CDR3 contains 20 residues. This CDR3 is CASSGRTDRGLTPWGSPLHF. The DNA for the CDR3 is TGTGCCAGCAGTGGCCGAACGGACAGGGGGCTTACGCCATGGGGATCACCCCTCCACTTT.